The rows below give T cell receptor beta chains drawn from one sample of a study of blood T cell repertoires in COVID-19. Clones were sequenced by immunoSEQ multiplex PCR, and TCRdb holds only the in-frame ones, with some missing. The sample carries some 110,000 clones, 81% recorded once. Specimen: peripheral blood. The receptor source for this set is an elderly man with acute or convalescent COVID-19. The CDR3 runs from the conserved cysteine through the conserved F or W. A D gene is named only where the DNA matches it firmly. Clone size is not always given. Where it is, it says once, few, many or a class for expanded clones.

D: TRBD1
size: few
J: TRBJ1-1
V: TRBV28
CDR3: CASSQPGGGTEAFF
DNA: TGTGCCAGCAGTCAACCAGGGGGAGGCACTGAAGCTTTCTTT

D: TRBD1
size: .
J: TRBJ1-3
V: TRBV6-6
CDR3: CASILTGQGNTIYF
DNA: TGTGCCAGCATTTTGACAGGGCAAGGAAACACCATATATTTT

D: .
size: .
J: TRBJ1-6
V: TRBV7-9
CDR3: CASSLTSSYNSPLHF
DNA: TGTGCCAGCAGCTTGACAAGCTCCTATAATTCACCCCTCCACTTT

D: .
size: .
J: TRBJ1-2
V: TRBV2
CDR3: CASSMSYGYTF
DNA: TGTGCCAGCAGTATGTCGTATGGCTACACCTTC

D: TRBD1
size: few
J: TRBJ2-5
V: TRBV2
CDR3: CASSEKTGTQESQYF
DNA: TGTGCCAGCAGTGAAAAGACAGGGACCCAAGAATCCCAGTACTTC

D: .
size: .
J: TRBJ2-7
V: TRBV2
CDR3: CASSDNRDTSYEQYF
DNA: TGTGCCAGCAGTGATAACCGGGACACCTCCTACGAGCAGTACTTC

D: .
size: .
J: TRBJ1-4
V: TRBV24-1
CDR3: CATSDGWTANEKLFF
DNA: TGTGCCACCAGTGATGGCTGGACAGCTAATGAAAAACTGTTTTTT

D: TRBD2
size: once
J: TRBJ2-1
V: TRBV5-6
CDR3: CASSLMTSPYNEQFF
DNA: TGTGCCAGCAGCTTGATGACTAGCCCCTACAATGAGCAGTTCTTC

D: .
size: .
J: TRBJ1-2
V: TRBV5-1
CDR3: CASSSNDDGLRNYGYTF
DNA: TGCGCCAGCAGCTCAAATGATGACGGACTACGCAACTATGGCTACACCTTC

D: .
size: .
J: TRBJ1-5
V: TRBV10-3
CDR3: CAISPQGRGNQPQHF
DNA: TGTGCCATCAGCCCCCAGGGGAGAGGCAATCAGCCCCAGCATTTT

D: .
size: .
J: TRBJ1-5
V: TRBV19
CDR3: CASSGQYSNQPQHF
DNA: TGTGCCAGTAGTGGACAGTATAGCAATCAGCCCCAGCATTTT

D: TRBD2
size: .
J: TRBJ2-3
V: TRBV19
CDR3: CASTNTAGVSTDTQYF
DNA: TGTGCCAGTACAAACACAGCGGGAGTGAGCACAGATACGCAGTATTTT

D: TRBD1
size: .
J: TRBJ2-3
V: TRBV10-3
CDR3: CAISERLGQSPDTDTQYF
DNA: TGTGCCATCAGTGAGCGACTGGGACAGTCACCTGACACAGATACGCAGTATTTT

D: .
size: .
J: TRBJ2-2
V: TRBV19
CDR3: CASSIRVQTGELFF
DNA: TGTGCCAGTAGTATCAGGGTTCAGACCGGGGAGCTGTTTTTT

D: .
size: once
J: TRBJ1-3
V: TRBV5-5
CDR3: CASSRQAFSGNTIYF
DNA: TGTGCCAGCAGCCGACAGGCCTTCTCTGGAAACACCATATATTTT

D: TRBD2
size: .
J: TRBJ2-1
V: TRBV7-2
CDR3: CASSLAGSSGEFF
DNA: TGTGCCAGCAGCTTAGCGGGGTCTAGCGGCGAGTTCTTC

D: .
size: .
J: TRBJ2-7
V: TRBV19
CDR3: CASSIDRFGEQYF
DNA: TGTGCCAGTAGTATCGACAGGTTTGGCGAGCAGTACTTC

D: .
size: .
J: TRBJ1-3
V: TRBV18
CDR3: CASSPQGNGNTIYF
DNA: TGTGCCAGCTCACCTCAGGGGAATGGAAACACCATATATTTT

D: .
size: .
J: TRBJ2-7
V: TRBV5-1
CDR3: CASSSQGIYEQYF
DNA: TGCGCCAGCAGCTCGCAGGGGATCTACGAGCAGTACTTC

D: TRBD1
size: .
J: TRBJ2-5
V: TRBV5-1
CDR3: CASSSRQGEETQYF
DNA: TGCGCCAGCAGCTCAAGACAGGGGGAAGAGACCCAGTACTTC

D: TRBD1
size: few
J: TRBJ1-1
V: TRBV10-3
CDR3: CAISPTGGDTEAFF
DNA: TGTGCCATCAGTCCGACAGGGGGTGACACTGAAGCTTTCTTT

D: .
size: .
J: TRBJ1-5
V: TRBV28
CDR3: CARSWGGVYSNQPQHF
DNA: TGTGCCCGCAGTTGGGGGGGGGTGTATAGCAATCAGCCCCAGCATTTT

D: .
size: .
J: TRBJ2-3
V: TRBV3-1/TRBV3-2
CDR3: CASSLVGDTQYF
DNA: TGTGCCAGCAGCCTCGTCGGAGATACGCAGTATTTT

D: TRBD2
size: .
J: TRBJ2-6
V: TRBV7-3
CDR3: CASSLTAGAGANVLTF
DNA: TGTGCCAGCAGCTTAACAGCGGGGGCTGGGGCCAACGTCCTGACTTTC

D: TRBD2
size: .
J: TRBJ2-3
V: TRBV5-1
CDR3: CASSFRSGSTDTQYF
DNA: TGCGCCAGCAGTTTTCGTAGCGGGAGCACAGATACGCAGTATTTT

D: .
size: .
J: TRBJ2-3
V: TRBV19
CDR3: CASSIVSGEDTQYF
DNA: TGTGCCAGTAGTATAGTTTCGGGTGAGGATACGCAGTATTTT

D: TRBD1
size: .
J: TRBJ2-7
V: TRBV19
CDR3: CASRKGQGSYEQYF
DNA: TGTGCCAGTAGAAAGGGACAGGGCTCCTACGAGCAGTACTTC

D: .
size: .
J: TRBJ1-6
V: TRBV15
CDR3: CATSRDLGSYNSPLHF
DNA: TGTGCCACCAGCAGAGATCTGGGGAGTTATAATTCACCCCTCCACTTT

D: .
size: .
J: TRBJ1-2
V: TRBV12-3/TRBV12-4
CDR3: CASSAHGYTF
DNA: TGTGCCAGCAGTGCGCATGGCTACACCTTC

D: TRBD2
size: few
J: TRBJ2-1
V: TRBV6-1
CDR3: CASSDLLAGAYNEQFF
DNA: TGTGCCAGCAGTGACTTGTTAGCGGGAGCCTACAATGAGCAGTTCTTC

D: TRBD1
size: .
J: TRBJ1-3
V: TRBV7-9
CDR3: CASSFLQGATSGNTIYF
DNA: TGTGCCAGCAGCTTCTTACAGGGGGCTACCTCTGGAAACACCATATATTTT

D: .
size: few
J: TRBJ1-5
V: TRBV28
CDR3: CASSLGGNSQPQHF
DNA: TGTGCCAGCAGTTTGGGAGGTAACAGTCAGCCCCAGCATTTT

D: .
size: .
J: TRBJ2-5
V: TRBV5-1
CDR3: CASSLVPGPQETQYF
DNA: TGCGCCAGCAGCTTGGTGCCAGGCCCTCAAGAGACCCAGTACTTC

D: .
size: .
J: TRBJ1-5
V: TRBV28
CDR3: CASSHWDNNQPQHF
DNA: TGTGCCAGCAGTCATTGGGACAACAATCAGCCCCAGCATTTT

D: .
size: .
J: TRBJ2-5
V: TRBV7-8
CDR3: CASSPVWETQYF
DNA: TGTGCCAGCAGCCCGGTCTGGGAGACCCAGTACTTC

D: .
size: .
J: TRBJ2-7
V: TRBV7-9
CDR3: CASSLTVAGREQYF
DNA: TGTGCCAGCAGCTTGACAGTAGCCGGTCGCGAGCAGTACTTC

D: TRBD1
size: .
J: TRBJ2-5
V: TRBV18
CDR3: CASSPMIPDRVVGETQYF
DNA: TGTGCCAGCTCACCAATGATCCCGGACAGGGTGGTGGGAGAGACCCAGTACTTC

D: .
size: .
J: TRBJ1-2
V: TRBV24-1
CDR3: CATSEGGRYGYTF
DNA: TGTGCCACCAGTGAGGGGGGACGGTATGGCTACACCTTC

D: .
size: .
J: TRBJ2-2
V: TRBV13
CDR3: CASALGGIESLNTGELFF
DNA: TGTGCCAGCGCCTTGGGGGGAATTGAGAGCTTGAACACCGGGGAGCTGTTTTTT

D: TRBD1
size: .
J: TRBJ2-7
V: TRBV28
CDR3: CASSLGTGVEYEQYF
DNA: TGTGCCAGCAGTTTAGGGACAGGGGTGGAGTACGAGCAGTACTTC

D: .
size: once
J: TRBJ1-5
V: TRBV12-3/TRBV12-4
CDR3: CASSPQGQPQHF
DNA: TGTGCCAGCAGCCCACAGGGACAGCCCCAGCATTTT

D: TRBD1
size: .
J: TRBJ2-1
V: TRBV18
CDR3: CASSPSTGESEQFF
DNA: TGTGCCAGCTCACCTTCGACAGGGGAAAGTGAGCAGTTCTTC

D: TRBD1
size: once
J: TRBJ1-2
V: TRBV19
CDR3: CASSPPQDRVYGYTF
DNA: TGTGCCAGTAGTCCCCCCCAGGACAGGGTCTATGGCTACACCTTC

D: TRBD1
size: .
J: TRBJ1-3
V: TRBV20-1
CDR3: CSATDRGNSGNTIYF
DNA: TGCAGTGCTACTGACAGGGGGAACTCTGGAAACACCATATATTTT

D: TRBD2
size: .
J: TRBJ2-3
V: TRBV7-2
CDR3: CASSFNRLAIDTQYF
DNA: TGTGCCAGCAGCTTTAATAGACTAGCAATAGATACGCAGTATTTT

D: .
size: .
J: TRBJ1-2
V: TRBV11-2
CDR3: CASSYENYGYTF
DNA: TGTGCCAGCAGCTACGAGAACTATGGCTACACCTTC

D: .
size: .
J: TRBJ2-5
V: TRBV5-1
CDR3: CASSLVEAAGTQYF
DNA: TGCGCCAGCAGCTTGGTCGAAGCCGCGGGGACCCAGTACTTC

D: TRBD1
size: .
J: TRBJ2-7
V: TRBV5-5
CDR3: CASSPGQGVHEQYF
DNA: TGTGCCAGCAGCCCGGGACAGGGGGTCCACGAGCAGTACTTC

D: .
size: .
J: TRBJ1-3
V: TRBV5-1
CDR3: CASSQGMMGWNSGNTIYF
DNA: TGCGCCAGCAGTCAGGGTATGATGGGATGGAACTCGGGAAACACCATATATTTT

D: .
size: .
J: TRBJ1-4
V: TRBV11-2
CDR3: CASSTWGGQDEKLFF
DNA: TGTGCCAGCAGCACGTGGGGGGGGCAGGATGAAAAACTGTTTTTT

D: .
size: .
J: TRBJ2-7
V: TRBV5-1
CDR3: CASSLSDSSIYEQYF
DNA: TGCGCCAGCAGCTTATCGGACAGCTCTATATACGAGCAGTACTTC

D: TRBD2
size: .
J: TRBJ2-5
V: TRBV5-1
CDR3: CASSIQTSGRYETQYF
DNA: TGCGCCAGCAGCATCCAGACTAGCGGGAGATATGAGACCCAGTACTTC

D: TRBD2
size: .
J: TRBJ2-1
V: TRBV19
CDR3: CASSTEGLASNEQFF
DNA: TGTGCCAGTAGTACAGAGGGACTAGCTTCCAATGAGCAGTTCTTC

D: TRBD1
size: .
J: TRBJ1-3
V: TRBV3-1/TRBV3-2
CDR3: CASSPGQGRNTIYF
DNA: TGTGCCAGCAGCCCCGGACAGGGTAGAAACACCATATATTTT

D: TRBD2
size: .
J: TRBJ2-3
V: TRBV3-1/TRBV3-2
CDR3: CASSLTSGHTDTQYF
DNA: TGTGCCAGCAGCCTGACTAGCGGACACACAGATACGCAGTATTTT

D: TRBD1
size: .
J: TRBJ1-2
V: TRBV30
CDR3: CAWRGTDPYGYTF
DNA: TGTGCCTGGAGGGGGACAGATCCTTATGGCTACACCTTC